This is a list of T cell receptor beta chains from one sample in a study of blood T cell repertoires in COVID-19. Measured with immunoSEQ multiplex PCR; TCRdb has only the in-frame clones, and not every one. The table shows 200,000 to 250,000 clones, with approximately 85% occurring only once. Specimen: peripheral blood. Receptor source: a woman in her seventies with COVID-19, enrolled during active disease. CDR3s include the opening cysteine and the closing phenylalanine or tryptophan. Fields, in order: clone size, J gene, V gene, D gene, CDR3 DNA, CDR3 protein. The D gene is left open where the match is weak. Clone sizes are given selectively: once, few, many, or a class where the clone is expanded.

clone_size: NA; j_call: TRBJ1-6; v_call: TRBV12-5; d_call: TRBD1; cdr3_nt: TGTGCTAGTGCCAAGGGGGCAGCACATTCACCCCTCCACTTT; cdr3_aa: CASAKGAAHSPLHF
clone_size: once; j_call: TRBJ2-1; v_call: TRBV5-6; d_call: TRBD2; cdr3_nt: TGTGCCAGCAGCTTGATCGGGACTAGCGGTTACAATGAGCAGTTCTTC; cdr3_aa: CASSLIGTSGYNEQFF
clone_size: NA; j_call: TRBJ1-2; v_call: TRBV5-1; d_call: NA; cdr3_nt: TGCGCCAGCAGCTTGGGGGTGACGGGAACTAACTATGGCTACACCTTC; cdr3_aa: CASSLGVTGTNYGYTF
clone_size: NA; j_call: TRBJ1-3; v_call: TRBV7-7; d_call: NA; cdr3_nt: TGTGCTAGCAGCCAGTCGGGACAAGGAAACACCATATATTTT; cdr3_aa: CASSQSGQGNTIYF
clone_size: NA; j_call: TRBJ1-1; v_call: TRBV7-9; d_call: NA; cdr3_nt: TGTGCCAGCAGCCTAGCCCCCGCAACCCAGGAAGCTTTCTTT; cdr3_aa: CASSLAPATQEAFF
clone_size: NA; j_call: TRBJ1-1; v_call: TRBV6-2/TRBV6-3; d_call: TRBD1; cdr3_nt: TGTGCCAGCAGCTATAACAGGGGTCGAACTGAAGCTTTCTTT; cdr3_aa: CASSYNRGRTEAFF
clone_size: NA; j_call: TRBJ1-4; v_call: TRBV7-2; d_call: NA; cdr3_nt: TGTGCCAGCAGCTCGTCGAGGACAACTAATGAAAAACTGTTTTTT; cdr3_aa: CASSSSRTTNEKLFF
clone_size: few; j_call: TRBJ1-6; v_call: TRBV4-2; d_call: NA; cdr3_nt: TGTGCCAGCAGCCAAGTAGCGGCGGCAAATAATTCACCCCTCCACTTT; cdr3_aa: CASSQVAAANNSPLHF
clone_size: NA; j_call: TRBJ2-5; v_call: TRBV9; d_call: TRBD1; cdr3_nt: TGTGCCAGCAGCGGAACCAGGGACAGGGGGCGGGGGACCCAGTACTTC; cdr3_aa: CASSGTRDRGRGTQYF
clone_size: NA; j_call: TRBJ2-7; v_call: TRBV7-9; d_call: TRBD1; cdr3_nt: TGTGCCAGCAGCGTGGGACAGATCTACGAGCAGTACTTC; cdr3_aa: CASSVGQIYEQYF
clone_size: NA; j_call: TRBJ2-1; v_call: TRBV20-1; d_call: TRBD2; cdr3_nt: TGCAGTGCTAGTGGAGGCGGGAGCTCCTACAATGAGCAGTTCTTC; cdr3_aa: CSASGGGSSYNEQFF
clone_size: NA; j_call: TRBJ1-1; v_call: TRBV10-3; d_call: TRBD1; cdr3_nt: TGTGCCATCAGCGATCTCGGACAGGCAAACACTGAAGCTTTCTTT; cdr3_aa: CAISDLGQANTEAFF
clone_size: NA; j_call: TRBJ2-1; v_call: TRBV4-3; d_call: NA; cdr3_nt: TGCGCCAGCAGCCAGGTTCCGGACAATGAGCAGTTCTTC; cdr3_aa: CASSQVPDNEQFF
clone_size: NA; j_call: TRBJ2-1; v_call: TRBV27; d_call: NA; cdr3_nt: TGTGCCAGCAGTCCAGGCTCCTACAATGAGCAGTTCTTC; cdr3_aa: CASSPGSYNEQFF
clone_size: once; j_call: TRBJ1-2; v_call: TRBV5-1; d_call: TRBD1; cdr3_nt: TGCGCCAGCAGCTTGTCCCCGGACAGGAGCTATGGCTACACCTTC; cdr3_aa: CASSLSPDRSYGYTF